A single T cell receptor (beta chain) is shown here with its context. The data originate from a study of shared clonotypes between healthy human individuals. For the study at large: For every donor, three CD4 naive, three CD4 memory, two CD8 naive and one CD8 memory plates were used.

This CDR3 is built from 13 residues. CDR1 and CDR2 from the germline V gene are MGHDK and SYGVNS. V was shortened by 0 bases and J by 7 bases, with 7 bases between the two germline ends. Only CD45RO-negative cells positively selected for CCR7 counted as naive CD8 cells, so terminally differentiated effector memory CD45RA+ cells were excluded. At deep level, the assay was performed. Several immunoSEQ 96-well plates shared each subset's DNA, each plate a replicate. Replicate sorted-subset PCRs were loaded with around 0.2 ug DNA, about 30,000 T cell genomes. The table came from immunoSEQ multiplex PCR; TCRdb's copy has only in-frame clones and leaves some out. The sample includes around 650,000 clones, 90% to 97% of them seen just once.

The clonotype comes from a woman in her twenties or thirties in good health. Sequencing used naive CD8+ T cells sorted from blood. V and J are TRBV25-1 and TRBJ2-1; D remains ambiguous. CDR3 protein: CASSEYEENEQFF. For the CDR3, the DNA is TGTGCCAGCAGTGAATATGAGGAAAATGAGCAGTTCTTC.